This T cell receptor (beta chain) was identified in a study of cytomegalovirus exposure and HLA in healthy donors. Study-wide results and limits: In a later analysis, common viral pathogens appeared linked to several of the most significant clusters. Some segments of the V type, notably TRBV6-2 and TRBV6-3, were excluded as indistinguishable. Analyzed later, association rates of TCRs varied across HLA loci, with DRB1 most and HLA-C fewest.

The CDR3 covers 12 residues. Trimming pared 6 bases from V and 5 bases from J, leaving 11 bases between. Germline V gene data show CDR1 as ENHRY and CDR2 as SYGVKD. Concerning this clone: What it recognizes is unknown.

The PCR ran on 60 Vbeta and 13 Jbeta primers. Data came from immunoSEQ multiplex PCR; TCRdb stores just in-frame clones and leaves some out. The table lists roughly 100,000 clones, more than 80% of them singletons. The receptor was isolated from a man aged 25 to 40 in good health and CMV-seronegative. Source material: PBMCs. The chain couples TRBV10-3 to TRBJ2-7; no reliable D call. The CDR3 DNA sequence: TGTGCCATCAGCGAGCGAGATCACGAGCAGTACTTC. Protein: CAISERDHEQYF.